The entry that follows covers one T cell receptor (beta chain) sequence. This clonotype was detected a few times. Its antigen remains unidentified. Within one base of it there is no much larger clone, and no base qualities were kept. V and J lose 2 bases and 1 base, and a span of 12 bases separates them. From its cysteine to its phenylalanine, the CDR3 spans 16 amino acids. Only CDR3 DNA is held: 48 bases, read in frame from base 1. The library was produced with PCR. For sequencing, an Illumina HiSeq 2500 was employed. To reduce PCR and sequencing biases, unique molecular identifiers were incorporated into the TCR beta cDNA libraries. Approximately 500,000 cDNA molecules were obtained for every 1 to 10 million input T cells, so each molecule roughly corresponded to one T cell. The same protocol used for the earlier healthy control dataset was applied to prepare and sequence the patient libraries. Within a given batch, samples were prepared together, multiplexed and sequenced on the same HiSeq lane. In the source study's methods: Raw barcoded reads were processed with MIGEC, and single-read molecular identifier groups were discarded before consensus assembly and CDR3 extraction. Clonotype tables were post-analysed with VDJtools, normalizing diversity by down-sampling all datasets to the smallest sample size. To correct batch-related cross-sample contamination, repertoire overlap clustering matched CDR3 amino acid sequences but not nucleotide sequences. The public reads were reprocessed in TCRdb via fastp at Q25 and MiXCR, keeping in-frame beta chains. One record per CDR3 amino acid sequence lists the most common genes and DNA. The V and J calls come from TCRdb's annotation, not from the publication. This sample is represented by 750,000 to 950,000 distinct CDR3 sequences; roughly 46% of them were singletons. The ten top clones hold roughly 5.2% of the sample.

The sample comes from a study of post-analysis software for immune sequencing data (dated by TCRdb to the mid-2010s). In the study overall: Disease courses on record covered relapsing-remitting, secondary progressive and progressive-relapsing multiple sclerosis, though some patients had no subtype annotation. Patient repertoires were compared against ten to twelve previously published healthy control repertoires from donors aged roughly 6 to 26 years. A subset of samples was prepared in parallel using single-end sample barcoding, then pooled and co-amplified after Illumina adapter ligation.

Study-wide findings and limitations: Significantly lower normalized Chao1 diversity was found in multiple sclerosis patients than in controls, suggesting substantial peripheral T-cell clonal expansion. Roughly 5 TRBV segments, including TRBV5-6, TRBV5-1 and TRBV20-1, were significantly more frequent in patients than controls. The control group was slightly older than the multiple sclerosis patient group. When samples were clustered directly using the F measure, samples prepared in the same batch co-clustered strongly, which prompted a batch-effect correction.

TCR beta repertoires were profiled from peripheral blood of 13 young patients with multiple sclerosis to demonstrate the VDJtools post-analysis software. Multiple sclerosis patients were children and adolescents aged roughly 6 to 16 years. Sequenced input: blood. The TCR comes from a girl under 18 with multiple sclerosis. The chain joins TRBV12-3 or TRBV12-4 to TRBJ1-5, with the D gene too uncertain to name. CDR3 sequence: CASSLMAGNSNQPQHF. The nucleotide sequence is given as TGTGCCAGCAGTTTAATGGCTGGTAACAGCAATCAGCCCCAGCATTTT.